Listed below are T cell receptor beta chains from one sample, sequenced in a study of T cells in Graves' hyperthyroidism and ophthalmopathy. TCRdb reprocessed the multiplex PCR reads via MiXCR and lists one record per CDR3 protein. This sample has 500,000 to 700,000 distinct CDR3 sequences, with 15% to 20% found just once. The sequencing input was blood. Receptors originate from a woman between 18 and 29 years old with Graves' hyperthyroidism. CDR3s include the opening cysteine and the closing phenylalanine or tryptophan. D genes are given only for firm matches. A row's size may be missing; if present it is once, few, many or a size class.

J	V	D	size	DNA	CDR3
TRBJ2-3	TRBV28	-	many	TGTGCCAGCAGTTTGGGCGGATCGCGCACAGATACGCAGTATTTT	CASSLGGSRTDTQYF
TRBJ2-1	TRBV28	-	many	TGTGCCAGCAGTTTACTCGCTTACAATGAGCAGTTCTTC	CASSLLAYNEQFF
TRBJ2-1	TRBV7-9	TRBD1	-	TGTGCCAGCAGGAGCGCCCGGGACAGGGGCGGTGAGCAGTTCTTC	CASRSARDRGGEQFF
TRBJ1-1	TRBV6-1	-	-	TGTGCCAGCAGTGAAGAACCCCCTGCTTTGAACACTGAAGCTTTCTTT	CASSEEPPALNTEAFF
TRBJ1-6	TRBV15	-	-	TGTGCCACCAGCATTGGGGCGCATAATTCACCCCTCCACTTT	CATSIGAHNSPLHF
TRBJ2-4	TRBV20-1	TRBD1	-	TGCAGTGCTTTCCACAGGGGTGGGAAAAACATTCAGTGCTTC	CSAFHRGGKNIQCF
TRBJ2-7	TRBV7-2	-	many	TGTGCCAGCAGCTTAAGGGAGAAGTACGAGCAGTACTTC	CASSLREKYEQYF
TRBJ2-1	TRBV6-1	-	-	TGTGCCAGCAGTGAAACCCCCGACAGAAACAATGAGCAGTTCTTC	CASSETPDRNNEQFF
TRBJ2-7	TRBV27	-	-	TGTGCCAGCAGTACCGGCCCGCCTTGGGAGCAGTACTTC	CASSTGPPWEQYF
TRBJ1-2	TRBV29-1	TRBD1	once	TGCAGCGTTTCGGGACAGGTTAACTATGGCTACACCTTC	CSVSGQVNYGYTF
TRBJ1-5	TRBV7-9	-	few	TGTGCCAGCAGCTCCCCTGGGACCCCAGGTCCCCAGCATTTT	CASSSPGTPGPQHF
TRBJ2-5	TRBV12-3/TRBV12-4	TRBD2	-	TGTGCCAGCAGCGCATCCGGGACTAGCGGAGGGGCGGCCCAGTACTTC	CASSASGTSGGAAQYF
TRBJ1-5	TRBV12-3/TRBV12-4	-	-	TGTGCCAGCAGTTTAGGAGGATACTATAGCAATCAGCCCCAGCATTTT	CASSLGGYYSNQPQHF
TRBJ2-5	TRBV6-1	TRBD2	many	TGTGCCATCCAAAAAGCGGGGGTCGGAGAGACCCAGTACTTC	CAIQKAGVGETQYF
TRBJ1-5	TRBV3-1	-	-	TGTGCCAGCAGCCAAGATCTCTGGAGCAATCAGCCCCAGCATTTT	CASSQDLWSNQPQHF
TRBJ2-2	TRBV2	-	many	TGTGCCAGCAGCGCTACGCCGGGACCCAGGGGAGGGGAGCTGTTTTTT	CASSATPGPRGGELFF
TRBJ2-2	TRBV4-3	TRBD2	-	TGCGCCAGCAGCCGAAGCGGGGGGGCCTCCGGGGAGCTGTTTTTT	CASSRSGGASGELFF